Listed here is a single T cell receptor beta chain. This record comes from a study of technical replicates of blood from a handful of donors. The V gene's germline CDR1 is KGHSH and CDR2 LQKENI. The CDR3 length is 15 residues. The V and J ends lost 1 base and 10 bases respectively, with 19 bases between them. Only in-frame clones appear in the TCRdb table, and some are missing; sequencing was by immunoSEQ multiplex PCR. Of about 64,000 clones in the sample, 75% to 90% were seen once. J is TRBJ1-2 and V is TRBV18; D not certain. Specimen: PBMCs. The TCR originated in a human donor in good health. Some clones in this sample may be carry-over from other donors' samples. Here the CDR3 DNA reads TGTGCCAGCTCACCACGGTTCCAGGAAAGCCACCTCTACACCTTC. It is translated as CASSPRFQESHLYTF.